Listed here are 25 T cell receptor beta chains from one sample, sequenced in a study of shared clonotypes between healthy human individuals. Produced via immunoSEQ multiplex PCR; TCRdb's table is partial and in-frame only. The sample contains some 2,000,000 clones, approximately 96% of which appear only once. Material: naive CD4+ T cells sorted from blood. Subset described: CD45RA+ positively selected. The receptors were sampled from a man younger than 30 in good health.

The V call is TRBV27, the J call TRBJ1-1; 7 bases are a match to TRBD1. Germline trimming cut 10 bases from V and 1 base from J; bases unmatched to any gene: 15. In germline, CDR1 is MNHEY, CDR2 SMNVEV (reference sequence). This CDR3 has 16 residues. This CDR3 reads CANTPVGGGENTEAFF. The DNA of the CDR3 is TGTGCCAACACACCAGTAGGGGGCGGGGAGAACACTGAAGCTTTCTTT.

The gene calls are TRBV7-9 and TRBJ1-1; 7 nucleotides agree with TRBD1. Unmatched junction bases numbered 6, after V lost 1 base and J lost 1 base. Germline V gene data show CDR1 as SEHNR and CDR2 as FQNEAQ (reference sequence). CDR3 length: 16 amino acids. CDR3 sequence: CASSLEVGGKNTEAFF. CDR3 DNA: TGTGCCAGCAGCTTAGAAGTAGGGGGCAAGAACACTGAAGCTTTCTTT. The full variable domain, completed using reference TRBV7-9 and TRBJ1-1, is DTGVSQNPRHKITKRGQNVTFRCDPISEHNRLYWYRQTLGQGPEFLTYFQNEAQLEKSRLLSDRFSAERPKGSFSTLEIQRTEQGDSAMYLCASSLEVGGKNTEAFFGQGTRLTVV.

The rearrangement joins TRBV2 to TRBJ2-1; D is perhaps TRBD1 (5 bases). The CDR3 spans 15 residues. The V gene lost 3 bases and the J gene lost 2 bases, with 11 bases spanning the gap. Looked up from germline, CDR1 is SNHLY and CDR2 is FYNNEI. CDR3: CASSEGRVTYNEQFF. In nucleotides, the CDR3 is TGTGCCAGCAGTGAGGGCAGGGTAACCTACAATGAGCAGTTCTTC.

The genes are TRBV4-1 and TRBJ1-2, with TRBD1 matching 7 bases. Germline CDR1 MGHRA, CDR2 YSYEKL. The CDR3 totals 15 residues. J gave up 4 bases and V 5 bases, and 10 bases lay outside the gene matches. The CDR3: CASSSSTGSGYGYTF. For the CDR3, the DNA is TGCGCCAGCAGCTCCTCGACAGGGAGCGGCTATGGCTACACCTTC.

The rearrangement uses TRBV27 and TRBJ1-5; TRBD1 might be the D (5 bases). V dropped 0 bases and J dropped 4 bases, with 10 bases sitting between them. The germline gives CDR1 MNHEY, CDR2 SMNVEV (reference sequence). The CDR3 contains 15 residues. CDR3 bases: TGTGCCAGCAGTTTATCGGGGGGGATGAATCAGCCCCAGCATTTT. Residues: CASSLSGGMNQPQHF.

The chain is built from TRBV2 and TRBJ1-2; 7 bases fit TRBD1. Germline V gene lookup returns CDR1 SNHLY and CDR2 FYNNEI. This CDR3 has 14 residues. V was clipped by 6 bases and J by 4 bases; unmatched bases: 8. The CDR3 sequence is CASRPQGIAYGYTF. In nucleotides, the CDR3 is TGTGCCAGCAGGCCACAGGGGATCGCCTATGGCTACACCTTC.

The gene calls are TRBV2 and TRBJ2-6; possibly TRBD1 for D (5 bases). Trimming pared 3 bases from V and 0 bases from J, leaving 15 bases between. Per the germline V gene, CDR1 is SNHLY and CDR2 is FYNNEI. The CDR3 has 18 residues. The CDR3 loop reads CASSEIQALTSGANVLTF. The CDR3, as DNA: TGTGCCAGCAGTGAGATACAGGCCCTGACCTCTGGGGCCAACGTCCTGACTTTC.

This sequence joins TRBV11-3 and TRBJ2-1, with D unclear. V was clipped by 3 bases and J by 6 bases, with 6 bases between them. Germline CDR1 reads SGHNT; CDR2 reads YENEEA. The CDR3 is 12 amino acids. In nucleotides, the CDR3 is TGTGCCAGCAGCTTGGAAGGCAATGAGCAGTTCTTC. Amino acids: CASSLEGNEQFF.

The gene calls are TRBV5-1 and TRBJ1-6; D uncertain. Trimming stripped 5 bases from V and 7 bases from J, with 10 bases between. Germline values: CDR1 SGHRS, CDR2 YFSETQ. This CDR3 has 13 residues. This CDR3 reads CASRQGLNSPLHF. DNA of the CDR3: TGCGCCAGCAGACAAGGCCTAAATTCACCCCTCCACTTT. Using reference TRBV5-1 and TRBJ1-6 for the parts outside the CDR3, the full variable domain is KAGVTQTPRYLIKTRGQQVTLSCSPISGHRSVSWYQQTPGQGLQFLFEYFSETQRNKGNFPGRFSGRQFSNSRSEMNVSTLELGDSALYLCASRQGLNSPLHFGNGTRLTVT.

The chain couples TRBV28 to TRBJ2-7, with TRBD2 identical over 7 bases. CDR1 and CDR2 from the germline V gene are MDHEN and SYDVKM. Trimming cost V 4 bases and J 7 bases; bases outside gene matches: 13. The length of the CDR3 is 15 residues. In nucleotides, the CDR3 is TGTGCCAGCAGTTCCGAAGGACTAGGGGTGTGGGAGCAGTACTTC. Its translation is CASSSEGLGVWEQYF.

The chain uses TRBV30 and TRBJ2-1; TRBD2 matches 10 bases. CDR1 is GTSNPN, CDR2 SVGIG, per germline (reference sequence). The V gene end was trimmed by 0 bases and the J gene end by 7 bases; junction bases not matched to a gene: 18. The CDR3 loop spans 19 amino acids. The CDR3 is CAWSVAQGVASGRWNEQFF. DNA of the CDR3: TGTGCCTGGAGTGTCGCGCAGGGAGTTGCTAGCGGGAGATGGAATGAGCAGTTCTTC.

This clone was detected only once. V usage is TRBV7-8 and J usage is TRBJ2-1, with D perhaps matching TRBD2 (5 bases). CDR3 length: 11 residues. Trimming pared 7 bases from V and 7 bases from J, leaving 8 bases between. The germline V gene has CDR1 SGHVS and CDR2 FQNEAQ. The CDR3 sequence is CASTSGNEQFF. CDR3 sequence (DNA): TGTGCCAGCACCTCGGGAAATGAGCAGTTCTTC.

J is TRBJ2-7 and V is TRBV6-1, with D tentatively TRBD2 (5 bases). CDR1 and CDR2 from the germline V gene are MNHNS and SASEGT. This CDR3 is built from 15 residues. The germline V and J ends were trimmed by 0 bases and 3 bases, with 12 bases remaining between them. CDR3 nucleotides: TGTGCCAGCAGTGAAGCGCGGGCCATTTACTACGAGCAGTACTTC. It translates to CASSEARAIYYEQYF.

This clone was observed once. This rearrangement joins TRBV7-2 to TRBJ2-4; possible D gene TRBD2, 7 bases. V was trimmed by 5 bases and J by 8 bases, leaving 13 bases between them. Germline V lookup: CDR1 SGHTA, CDR2 FQGNSA. The CDR3 has 13 residues. CDR3 sequence: CASSPQGRDIQYF. As DNA, the CDR3 is TGTGCCAGCAGCCCCCAGGGGAGGGACATTCAGTACTTC.

This chain uses TRBV7-2 with TRBJ1-2, with TRBD1 identical over 7 bases. Germline V lookup: CDR1 SGHTA, CDR2 FQGNSA. V gave up 5 bases and J gave up 6 bases; unmatched junction bases: 9. CDR3 length: 14 amino acids. Written as DNA, the CDR3 is TGTGCCAGCAGCCTAACCCGGACAGGCGATGGCTACACCTTC. This gives the protein CASSLTRTGDGYTF.

J is TRBJ1-2 and V is TRBV5-6, with D possibly TRBD1 on 6 matching bases. The CDR3 length is 15 residues. Germline loops: CDR1 SGHDT, CDR2 YYEEEE. Trimming stripped 4 bases from V and 7 bases from J, with 20 bases between. CDR3 protein: CASSPLAPGALGYTF. CDR3 coding DNA: TGTGCCAGCAGCCCCCTTGCTCCAGGGGCGCTTGGCTACACCTTC.

This clone was observed a single time. The rearrangement uses TRBV7-2 and TRBJ2-7; 8 nucleotides align to TRBD1. The CDR3 is made up of 15 amino acids. V gave up 5 bases and J gave up 5 bases; unmatched junction bases: 11. Per germline, CDR1 SGHTA and CDR2 FQGNSA. The CDR3: CASSQRTGLWNEQYF. CDR3 bases: TGTGCCAGCAGCCAAAGGACAGGGCTCTGGAACGAGCAGTACTTC.

The chain couples TRBV11-2 to TRBJ2-7, with TRBD2 identical over 10 bases. The germline gives CDR1 SGHAT, CDR2 FQNNGV. The CDR3 sequence is 19 residues long. J was trimmed by 5 bases and V by 1 base; bases with no gene match: 17. This CDR3 is CASSLVMASGSKVYDEQYF. The CDR3 DNA reads TGTGCCAGCAGCTTAGTTATGGCTAGCGGGAGTAAAGTTTATGACGAGCAGTACTTC.

The chain is built from TRBV19 and TRBJ1-1; a weak D match, TRBD1 (5 bases). The CDR3 loop spans 14 amino acids. V lost 10 bases, J lost 0 bases, and 15 bases lay in between. CDR1 is LNHDA, CDR2 SQIVND, per germline (reference sequence). The chain's CDR3 is CAISGDEVNTEAFF. The CDR3 nucleotides read TGTGCCATATCCGGGGACGAGGTGAACACTGAAGCTTTCTTT.

The rearrangement links TRBV6-1 to TRBJ1-1, with D maybe TRBD1 (5 bases). V gave up 8 bases and J gave up 3 bases, with 16 bases separating them. Per germline, CDR1 MNHNS and CDR2 SASEGT. The CDR3 is 14 amino acids. Here the CDR3 reads CASSPLGDDTEAFF. In DNA, the CDR3 is TGTGCCAGCTCGCCACTAGGGGACGACACTGAAGCTTTCTTT.

The rearrangement joins TRBV6-1 to TRBJ1-2, with 9 positions matching TRBD1. Trimming took 4 bases from V and 8 from J; bases not matched to a gene: 8. The CDR3 totals 14 residues. Germline V gene sequence: CDR1 MNHNS, CDR2 SASEGT. This chain's CDR3 is CASSVRDRVGGYTF. As DNA, the CDR3 is TGTGCCAGCAGTGTCCGGGACAGGGTCGGCGGCTACACCTTC.

As for this clone: Other DNA sequences in this specimen translate into the identical CDR3. V usage is TRBV7-9 and J usage is TRBJ1-3, with D uncertain. V lost 3 bases and J 4 bases, leaving 4 bases between the germline ends. This CDR3 contains 12 residues. Germline CDR1 and CDR2: SEHNR and FQNEAQ (reference sequence). The CDR3 here is CASSFEGNTIYF. The CDR3 DNA sequence: TGTGCCAGCAGCTTTGAGGGAAACACCATATATTTT.

J is TRBJ1-5 and V is TRBV10-1; D unclear. From germline, CDR1 is WNHNN and CDR2 SYGVQD (reference sequence). CDR3 length: 13 residues. V lost 4 bases, J lost 3 bases, and 7 bases lay in between. This CDR3 is CASSAGDNQPQHF. The DNA of the CDR3 is TGCGCCAGCAGTGCCGGGGACAATCAGCCCCAGCATTTT.

V gene TRBV2 combines with J gene TRBJ1-6; 8 positions match TRBD1. The V segment lost 6 bases and the J segment 7 bases; nucleotides outside the gene matches: 8. Germline V gene lookup returns CDR1 SNHLY and CDR2 FYNNEI. The CDR3 length is 15 residues. The chain's CDR3 is CASRLTTGGNSPLHF. For the CDR3, the DNA is TGTGCCAGCAGATTAACAACAGGGGGGAATTCACCCCTCCACTTT.

This rearrangement joins TRBV6-6 to TRBJ1-1; D possibly corresponds to TRBD1 (5 bases). CDR1 MNHNY and CDR2 SVGAGI come from the germline V gene (reference sequence). Between the trimmed V and J ends, which lost 5 bases and 8 bases, there was a span of 12 bases. CDR3 length: 12 residues. CDR3 region: CASSLEKGEAFF. DNA for the CDR3: TGTGCCAGCAGTCTCGAAAAGGGGGAAGCTTTCTTT.